A single T cell receptor (beta chain) is shown here with its context. Its specificity is not known. The data were obtained in a study of T cell repertoires in cytomegalovirus infection. Across the whole study: Recently identified HLA-C-restricted CMV epitopes were used, and well-studied HLA-B-restricted CMV epitopes were used as well. Public signatures in TCR beta pointed to CMV infection and matching HLA type. Study-wide findings and caveats: CMV carriers having the relevant HLA were flagged by cumulative public TCR beta family frequency. CMV-specific TCR beta clonotypes restricted by HLA-C dominated the ex vivo response.

The V segment lost 1 base and the J segment 5 bases; nucleotides outside the gene matches: 14. CDR1 SGHNT and CDR2 YYREEE come from the germline V gene (reference sequence). This CDR3 has 18 amino acids. MiXCR was run by TCRdb on the reads, yielding one entry per CDR3 protein. The table lists fewer than 950,000 distinct CDR3 sequences, roughly 33% of them singletons. The origin of this receptor is a human donor in good health (CMV status not recorded). Some clones in this sample may be carry-over from other donors' samples. The chain carries TRBV5-4 and TRBJ1-4; 7 positions agree with TRBD1. The specimen comprised cultured CD8+ T cells from PBMCs, sampled from culture after CMV antigen stimulation. CDR3: CASSLYFEGADLNEKLFF. For the CDR3, the DNA is TGTGCCAGCAGCTTGTACTTCGAGGGGGCGGATCTAAATGAAAAACTGTTTTTT.